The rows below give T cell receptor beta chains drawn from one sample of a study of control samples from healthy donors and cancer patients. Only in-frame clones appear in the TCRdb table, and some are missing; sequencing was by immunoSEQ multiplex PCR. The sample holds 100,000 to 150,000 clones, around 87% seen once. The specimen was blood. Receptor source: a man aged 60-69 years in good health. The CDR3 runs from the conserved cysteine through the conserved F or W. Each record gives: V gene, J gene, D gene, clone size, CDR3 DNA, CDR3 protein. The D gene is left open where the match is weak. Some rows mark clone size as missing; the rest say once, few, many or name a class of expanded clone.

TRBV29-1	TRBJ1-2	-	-	TGCAGCGTAGGGATAGTGGATGGCTACACCTTC	CSVGIVDGYTF
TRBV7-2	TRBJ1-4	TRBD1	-	TGTGCCAGCAGCTTCCAGGGGGCATCGAGTGAAAAACTGTTTTTT	CASSFQGASSEKLFF
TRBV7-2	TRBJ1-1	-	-	TGTGCCAGCAGCTGGGGACGAAACACTGAAGCTTTCTTT	CASSWGRNTEAFF
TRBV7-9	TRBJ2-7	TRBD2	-	TGTGCCAGCCTGGGGGGGTACGAGCAGTACTTC	CASLGGYEQYF
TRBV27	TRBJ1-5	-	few	TGTGCCAGCAGTTTATACCCAAACGAGGGCAATCAGCCCCAGCATTTT	CASSLYPNEGNQPQHF
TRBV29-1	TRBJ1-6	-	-	TGCAGCGTGGCGACCGGGACAATAGATTCACCCCTCCACTTT	CSVATGTIDSPLHF
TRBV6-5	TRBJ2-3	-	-	TGTGCCAGCAGTTACAGGGGTGCAGATACGCAGTATTTT	CASSYRGADTQYF
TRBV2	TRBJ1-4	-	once	TGTGCCAGCAGTGATGGCGTACAGGGCGAAAAACTGTTTTTT	CASSDGVQGEKLFF
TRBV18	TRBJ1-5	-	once	TGTGCCAGCTCCTATGTACAGGGTAGGAATCAGCCCCAGCATTTT	CASSYVQGRNQPQHF
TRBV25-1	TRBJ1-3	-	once	TGTGCCAGCAGTGAGCCGGGTTTCTCTGGAAACACCATATATTTT	CASSEPGFSGNTIYF
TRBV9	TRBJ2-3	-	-	TGTGCCAGCAGCGAGGGGGGAGGGACAGATACGCAGTATTTT	CASSEGGGTDTQYF
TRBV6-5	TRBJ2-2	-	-	TGTGCCAGCAGTCCCGGGACAAGCTTTACCGGGGAGCTGTTTTTT	CASSPGTSFTGELFF
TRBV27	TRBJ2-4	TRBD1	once	TGTGCCAGCAGTCCCGGGACAGGAAACATTCAGTACTTC	CASSPGTGNIQYF
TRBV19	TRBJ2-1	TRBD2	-	TGTGCCAGTAGTCAACGGGGGGGCCGCAATGAGCAGTTCTTC	CASSQRGGRNEQFF
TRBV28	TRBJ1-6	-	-	TGTGCCAGCAGTTTAGCGCAGGGAAGCTCCTATAATTCACCCCTCCACTTT	CASSLAQGSSYNSPLHF
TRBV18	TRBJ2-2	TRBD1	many	TGTGCCAGCACGAGACAGGGAGCGAACACCGGGGAGCTGTTTTTT	CASTRQGANTGELFF
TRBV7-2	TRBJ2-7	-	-	TGTGCCAGCAGCCCGCGGGACACTAGCTCCTACGAGCAGTACTTC	CASSPRDTSSYEQYF
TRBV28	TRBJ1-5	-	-	TGTGCCAGCAGTCCCCGCAGCGCAGGGTCCCATCAGCCCCAGCATTTT	CASSPRSAGSHQPQHF
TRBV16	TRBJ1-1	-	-	TGTGCCAGCAGCCAAGAGGCTGGAAACACTGAAGCTTTCTTT	CASSQEAGNTEAFF
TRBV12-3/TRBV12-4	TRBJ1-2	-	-	TGTGCCAGCAGTTTAATTCGGGGGGCTGGCTACACCTTC	CASSLIRGAGYTF
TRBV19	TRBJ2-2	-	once	TGTGCCAGTAGTGAACAGACCTACACCGGGGAGCTGTTTTTT	CASSEQTYTGELFF
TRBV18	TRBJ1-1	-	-	TGTGCCAGCTCACCGACTACAGGGAGATTCACGGACACTGAAGCTTTCTTT	CASSPTTGRFTDTEAFF
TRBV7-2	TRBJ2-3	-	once	TGTGCCAGCAGCCCCCCCGGGGCTACTGGCACAGATACGCAGTATTTT	CASSPPGATGTDTQYF
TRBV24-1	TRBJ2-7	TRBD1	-	TGTGCCACCAGTGATTCAGGGACAGGGGGCTACGAGCAGTACTTC	CATSDSGTGGYEQYF
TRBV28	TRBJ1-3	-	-	TGTGCCAGCAGTTCCCCGGGGGGGCGCGAGTTCGGAAACACCATATATTTT	CASSSPGGREFGNTIYF
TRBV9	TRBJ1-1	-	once	TGTGCCAGCAGCGTAACAACGAACACTGAAGCTTTCTTT	CASSVTTNTEAFF
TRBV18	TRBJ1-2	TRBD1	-	TGTGCCAGCTCACCACAGAACAGGGGGCCTAACTATGGCTACACCTTC	CASSPQNRGPNYGYTF
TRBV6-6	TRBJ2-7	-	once	TGTGCCAGCGGGACCCCAAACGGGAACGAGCAGTACTTC	CASGTPNGNEQYF
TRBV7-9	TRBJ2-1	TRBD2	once	TGTGCCAGCAGCGAAACTAGCGGGGGGGTTGAGCAGTTCTTC	CASSETSGGVEQFF
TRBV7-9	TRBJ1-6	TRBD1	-	TGTGCCAGCAGCTTAATAGGGGGCCGTTCACCCCTCCACTTT	CASSLIGGRSPLHF
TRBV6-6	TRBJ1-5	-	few	TGTGCCAGCAGTTACTCCGGCAGCCATAGCAATCAGCCCCAGCATTTT	CASSYSGSHSNQPQHF
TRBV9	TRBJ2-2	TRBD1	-	TGTGCCAGCAGCGTAGGGATGGGACAGGGAACCGGGGAGCTGTTTTTT	CASSVGMGQGTGELFF
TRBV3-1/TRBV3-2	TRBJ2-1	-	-	TGTGCCAGCAGCCAAGGGGAGGTTTGGTCGCAGTTCTTC	CASSQGEVWSQFF
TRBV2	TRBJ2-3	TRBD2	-	TGTGCCAGCAGTGTTTCTAGCGGGCGCACAGATACGCAGTATTTT	CASSVSSGRTDTQYF
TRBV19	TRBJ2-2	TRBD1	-	TGTGCCAGTAGTATAGATTCCTGGACAGGGTTCGTCGGGGAGCTGTTTTTT	CASSIDSWTGFVGELFF
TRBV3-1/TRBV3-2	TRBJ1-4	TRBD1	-	TGTGCCAGCAGCCAACCGGGACAGGGGTTTGAAAAACTGTTTTTT	CASSQPGQGFEKLFF
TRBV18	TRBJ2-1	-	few	TGTGCCAGCCAAGCAGGGGAGCAGTTCTTC	CASQAGEQFF
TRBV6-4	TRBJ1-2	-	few	TGTGCCAGCAGGCCCGACGGAAACTATGGCTACACCTTC	CASRPDGNYGYTF
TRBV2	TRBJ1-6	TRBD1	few	TGTGCCAGCAGTGAAGGGGACAGGGCTAATTCACCCCTCCACTTT	CASSEGDRANSPLHF
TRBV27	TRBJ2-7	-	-	TGTGCCAGCAGTTCCTCCTACGAGCAGTACTTC	CASSSSYEQYF
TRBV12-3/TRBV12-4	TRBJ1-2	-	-	TGTGCCAGCAGTCTACCTGGGCCATATGGCTACACCTTC	CASSLPGPYGYTF
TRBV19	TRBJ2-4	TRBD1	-	TGTGCCAGTAGTACCGCTGGACAGGGGGCCAAAAACATTCAGTACTTC	CASSTAGQGAKNIQYF
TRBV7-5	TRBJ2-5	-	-	TGTGCCAGAAGCTTTCCAGGGGGGCACCAAGAGACCCAGTACTTC	CARSFPGGHQETQYF